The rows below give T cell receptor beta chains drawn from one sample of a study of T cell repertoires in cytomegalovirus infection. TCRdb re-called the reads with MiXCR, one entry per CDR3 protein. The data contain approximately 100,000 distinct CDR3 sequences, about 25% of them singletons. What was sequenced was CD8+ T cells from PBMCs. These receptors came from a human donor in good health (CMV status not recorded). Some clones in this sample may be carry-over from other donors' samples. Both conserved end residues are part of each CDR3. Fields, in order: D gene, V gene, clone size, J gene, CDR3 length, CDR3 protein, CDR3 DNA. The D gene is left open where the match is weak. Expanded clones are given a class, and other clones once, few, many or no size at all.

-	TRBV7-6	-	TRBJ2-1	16	CASSPFSSASYNGQFF	TGTGCCAGCAGCCCTTTCTCTAGTGCCTCCTACAATGGGCAGTTCTTC
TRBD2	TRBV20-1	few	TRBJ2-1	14	CSARSSGGVREQFF	TGCAGTGCTAGATCAAGCGGGGGGGTTCGGGAGCAGTTCTTC
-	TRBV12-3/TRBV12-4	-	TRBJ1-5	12	CATQGLGQPQHF	TGTGCCACCCAGGGGTTGGGGCAGCCCCAGCATTTT
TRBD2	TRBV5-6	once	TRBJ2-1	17	CASSLGPSGTWVGEQFF	TGTGCCAGCAGCTTGGGGCCTAGCGGGACCTGGGTCGGTGAGCAGTTCTTC
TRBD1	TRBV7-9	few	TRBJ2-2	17	CASSLDPGQYYSGELFF	TGTGCCAGCAGCTTAGATCCGGGACAGTATTACTCCGGGGAGCTGTTTTTT
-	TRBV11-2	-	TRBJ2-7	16	CASSLEETPNVYEQYF	TGTGCCAGCAGCTTAGAGGAGACACCGAACGTTTACGAGCAGTACTTC
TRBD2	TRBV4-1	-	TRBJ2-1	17	CASSLLGLAGNKDEQFF	TGCGCCAGCAGCCTCCTTGGACTAGCGGGGAATAAGGATGAGCAGTTCTTC
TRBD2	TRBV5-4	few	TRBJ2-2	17	CASSGGVSGTNTGELFF	TGTGCCAGCAGCGGGGGGGTTAGCGGGACGAACACCGGGGAGCTGTTTTTT
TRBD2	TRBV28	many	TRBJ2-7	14	CASTGLAGSYEQYF	TGTGCCAGCACCGGACTAGCGGGCTCCTACGAGCAGTACTTC
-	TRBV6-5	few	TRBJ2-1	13	CASSFPGSNEQFF	TGTGCCAGCAGTTTCCCGGGATCCAATGAGCAGTTCTTC
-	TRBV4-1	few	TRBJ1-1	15	CASSQEGAGKTEAFF	TGCGCCAGCAGCCAAGAGGGGGCAGGGAAAACTGAAGCTTTCTTT
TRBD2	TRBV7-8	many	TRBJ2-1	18	CASSPWTSGMMRNNEQFF	TGTGCCAGCAGCCCATGGACTAGCGGGATGATGAGGAACAATGAGCAGTTCTTC
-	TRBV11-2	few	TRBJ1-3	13	CASSFDRGNTIYF	TGTGCCAGCAGTTTCGACAGAGGAAACACCATATATTTT
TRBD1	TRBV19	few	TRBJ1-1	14	CASRPTGGSTEAFF	TGTGCCAGTAGGCCAACAGGGGGGAGCACTGAAGCTTTCTTT
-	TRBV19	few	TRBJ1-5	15	CASSPGGDLNQPQHF	TGTGCCAGTAGTCCTGGGGGGGACCTCAATCAGCCCCAGCATTTT
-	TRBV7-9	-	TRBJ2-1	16	CASSPSLGDTYNEQFF	TGTGCCAGCAGCCCCAGCCTCGGGGACACCTACAATGAGCAGTTCTTC
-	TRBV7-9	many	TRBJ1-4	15	CASSLGASLNEKLFF	TGTGCCAGCAGCTTAGGGGCCAGCTTGAATGAAAAACTGTTTTTT
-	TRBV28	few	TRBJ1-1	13	CASSSDGDTEAFF	TGTGCCAGCAGCTCAGACGGTGACACTGAAGCTTTCTTT
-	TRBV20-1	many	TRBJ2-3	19	CSATREGDPESESTDTQYF	TGCAGTGCTACCCGGGAAGGAGATCCCGAATCCGAGAGCACAGATACGCAGTATTTT
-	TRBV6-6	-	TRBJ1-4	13	CASSYFSNEKLFF	TGTGCCAGCAGTTATTTTTCTAATGAAAAACTGTTTTTT
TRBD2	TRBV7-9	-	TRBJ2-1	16	CASSSPLSGGAYEQFF	TGTGCCAGCAGCTCCCCCTTAAGCGGGGGGGCGTATGAGCAGTTCTTC
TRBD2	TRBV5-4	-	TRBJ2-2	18	CASSLYHFVAGGSGELFF	TGTGCCAGCAGCCTATATCATTTCGTAGCGGGGGGATCCGGGGAGCTGTTTTTT
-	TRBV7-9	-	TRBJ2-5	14	CASSRESYQETQYF	TGTGCCAGCAGCAGGGAATCGTACCAAGAGACCCAGTACTTC
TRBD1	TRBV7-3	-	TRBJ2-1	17	CASSLFVRGQGGNEQFF	TGTGCCAGCAGCTTATTTGTAAGGGGACAGGGAGGGAATGAGCAGTTCTTC
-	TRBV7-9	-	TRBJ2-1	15	CASSLPGVEVNEQFF	TGTGCCAGCAGCTTACCAGGGGTGGAGGTTAATGAGCAGTTCTTC
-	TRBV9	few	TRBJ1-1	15	CASSVATAGGTEAFF	TGTGCCAGCAGCGTAGCTACGGCGGGCGGCACTGAAGCTTTCTTT
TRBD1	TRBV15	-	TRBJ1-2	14	CATSPDRGPNGYTF	TGTGCCACCAGCCCGGACAGGGGACCGAATGGCTACACCTTC
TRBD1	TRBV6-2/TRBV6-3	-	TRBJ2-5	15	CASSYFDREQETQYF	TGTGCCAGCAGCTACTTCGACAGGGAACAAGAGACCCAGTACTTC
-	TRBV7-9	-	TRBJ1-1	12	CASSTYRTEAFF	TGTGCCAGCAGCACCTACCGCACTGAAGCTTTCTTT
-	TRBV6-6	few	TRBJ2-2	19	CASSYSPDLALLNTGELFF	TGTGCCAGCAGTTACTCTCCCGACCTAGCGTTGCTTAACACCGGGGAGCTGTTTTTT
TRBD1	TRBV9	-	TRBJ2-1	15	CASSGGQGASNEQFF	TGTGCCAGCAGCGGAGGACAGGGGGCGTCAAATGAGCAGTTCTTC
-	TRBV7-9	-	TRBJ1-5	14	CASSPQGNGQPQHF	TGTGCCAGCAGCCCCCAGGGGAATGGTCAGCCCCAGCATTTT
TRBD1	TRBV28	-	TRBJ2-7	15	CASSPMGQGAYEQYF	TGTGCCAGCAGCCCCATGGGACAGGGGGCCTACGAGCAGTACTTC
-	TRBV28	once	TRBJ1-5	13	CASSSPGNQPQHF	TGTGCCAGCAGTTCCCCTGGGAATCAGCCCCAGCATTTT
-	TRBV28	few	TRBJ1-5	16	CASTSSGITSNQPQHF	TGTGCCAGCACCTCCAGTGGTATTACTAGCAATCAGCCCCAGCATTTT
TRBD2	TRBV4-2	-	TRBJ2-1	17	CASSQSQRGGRYNEQFF	TGTGCCAGCAGCCAATCACAGCGGGGGGGTCGGTACAATGAGCAGTTCTTC
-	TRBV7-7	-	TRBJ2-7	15	CASSRKATDACEQYF	TGTGCCAGCAGCAGAAAGGCGACAGACGCCTGCGAGCAGTACTTC
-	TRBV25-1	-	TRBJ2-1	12	CASSGLWNEQFF	TGTGCCAGCAGTGGACTCTGGAATGAGCAGTTCTTC
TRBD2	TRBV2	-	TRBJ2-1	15	CASSGEPTSRGEQFF	TGTGCCAGCAGTGGCGAACCGACTAGCCGCGGAGAGCAGTTCTTC
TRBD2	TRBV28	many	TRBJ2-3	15	CASSLFSGMGDTQYF	TGTGCCAGCAGTTTATTTAGCGGGATGGGAGATACGCAGTATTTT
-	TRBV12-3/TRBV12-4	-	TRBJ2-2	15	CASSPGTAEGGELFF	TGTGCCAGCAGTCCGGGGACAGCGGAGGGCGGGGAGCTGTTTTTT
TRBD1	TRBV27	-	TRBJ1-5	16	CASSLMGRGRHQPQHF	TGTGCCAGCAGTTTAATGGGCAGGGGGCGTCATCAGCCCCAGCATTTT
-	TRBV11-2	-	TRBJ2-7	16	CASSPPGAGPSYEQYF	TGTGCCAGCAGCCCGCCGGGGGCGGGTCCCTCCTACGAGCAGTACTTC
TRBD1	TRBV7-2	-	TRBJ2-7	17	CASSSAKGTGGGYEQYF	TGTGCCAGCAGCTCAGCGAAAGGGACAGGGGGCGGGTACGAGCAGTACTTC
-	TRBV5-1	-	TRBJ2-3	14	CASSDPGVQDTQYF	TGCGCCAGCAGCGACCCGGGGGTTCAAGATACGCAGTATTTT
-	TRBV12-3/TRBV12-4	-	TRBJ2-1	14	CASSFSLGAGEQFF	TGTGCCAGCAGTTTTTCGCTCGGGGCAGGGGAGCAGTTCTTC